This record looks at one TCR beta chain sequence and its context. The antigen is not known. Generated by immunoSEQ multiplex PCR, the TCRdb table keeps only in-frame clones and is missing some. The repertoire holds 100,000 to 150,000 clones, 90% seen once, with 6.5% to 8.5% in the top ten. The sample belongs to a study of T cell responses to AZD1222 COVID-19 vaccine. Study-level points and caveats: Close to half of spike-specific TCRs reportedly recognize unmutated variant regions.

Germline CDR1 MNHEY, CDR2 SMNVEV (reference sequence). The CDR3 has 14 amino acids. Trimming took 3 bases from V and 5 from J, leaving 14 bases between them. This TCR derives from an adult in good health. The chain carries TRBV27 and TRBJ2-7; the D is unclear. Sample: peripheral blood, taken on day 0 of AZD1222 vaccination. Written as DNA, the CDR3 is TGTGCCAGCAGTTTCGGGCTTGGGTCTCACGAGCAGTACTTC. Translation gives CASSFGLGSHEQYF.